The 20 T cell receptor beta chains below all came from one sample that was sequenced in a study of blood T cell repertoires in COVID-19. The repertoire was sequenced with immunoSEQ multiplex PCR; TCRdb's copy has only in-frame clones and lacks some. Of approximately 170,000 clones detected, roughly 84% appear once; the ten largest clones hold approximately 2.4%. The sequenced material came from peripheral blood. The origin of the receptors is a human donor with acute or convalescent COVID-19. The donor label of this sample is uncertain.

Here the CDR3 reads CASSPGQGVRYGYTF. In nucleotides, the CDR3 is TGTGCCAGCAGCCCCGGACAGGGGGTACGCTATGGCTACACCTTC. The V call is TRBV6-5, the J call TRBJ1-2, with 10 bases identical to TRBD1. This CDR3 contains 15 residues. Germline V gene lookup returns CDR1 MNHEY and CDR2 SVGAGI. V was pared by 6 bases and J by 4 bases, with 8 bases of the junction left unmatched.

The chain links TRBV7-9 to TRBJ1-1; TRBD1 matches at 10 bases. V shed 3 bases and J 3 bases; nucleotides not matched to a gene: 1. The CDR3 runs to 14 residues. The germline V gene encodes CDR1 SEHNR and CDR2 FQNEAQ (reference sequence). For the CDR3, the DNA is TGTGCCAGCAGCTTCGGACAGGGGGACACTGAAGCTTTCTTT. Amino acid sequence: CASSFGQGDTEAFF.

The V and J genes are TRBV18 and TRBJ2-1; 8 bases are shared with TRBD2. Unmatched junction bases numbered 0, after V lost 3 bases and J lost 2 bases. The germline gives CDR1 KGHSH, CDR2 LQKENI. The CDR3 totals 14 residues. Written as DNA, the CDR3 is TGTGCCAGCTCACCGGGACTAGCCTACAATGAGCAGTTCTTC. It yields the protein CASSPGLAYNEQFF.

The chain uses TRBV5-1 and TRBJ2-5; TRBD1 aligns across 9 bases. CDR1 is SGHRS and CDR2 is YFSETQ in the germline V gene. Trimming cost V 5 bases and J 2 bases; bases outside gene matches: 7. The CDR3 runs 15 residues. This CDR3 is CASRYWTGAQETQYF. The CDR3 DNA sequence: TGCGCCAGCAGATATTGGACAGGGGCACAAGAGACCCAGTACTTC. The variable domain in full, with the rest retrieved from reference TRBV5-1 and TRBJ2-5, is KAGVTQTPRYLIKTRGQQVTLSCSPISGHRSVSWYQQTPGQGLQFLFEYFSETQRNKGNFPGRFSGRQFSNSRSEMNVSTLELGDSALYLCASRYWTGAQETQYFGPGTRLLVL.

A few counts support this clone. The genes are TRBV4-1 and TRBJ1-2; 10 bases are a match to TRBD1. V lost 0 bases and J lost 6; bases outside the gene matches: 10. There are 17 residues in the CDR3. The germline V gene encodes CDR1 MGHRA and CDR2 YSYEKL. This CDR3 is CASSQDMGTGEFNGYTF. CDR3 sequence (DNA): TGCGCCAGCAGCCAAGATATGGGGACAGGGGAATTTAATGGCTACACCTTC.

V gene TRBV6-5 combines with J gene TRBJ1-1; D not resolved. Trimming took off 6 bases at V and 3 bases at J, with 11 bases between the two ends. Germline assignment: CDR1 MNHEY and CDR2 SVGAGI. The CDR3 totals 13 residues. CDR3: CASRANSYTEAFF. CDR3 bases: TGTGCCAGCAGAGCTAACAGTTACACTGAAGCTTTCTTT.

This clone was recorded once. This rearrangement joins TRBV19 to TRBJ1-1; D is ambiguous. The CDR3 extends over 14 amino acids. CDR1 and CDR2 from the germline V gene are LNHDA and SQIVND (reference sequence). V lost 3 bases and J lost 7, with 15 bases in between. The CDR3 nucleotides are TGTGCCAGTAGTATCGCGGTCGACGAGCGTGAAGCTTTCTTT. It is translated as CASSIAVDEREAFF.

J is TRBJ2-2 and V is TRBV5-4; TRBD2 matches 7 bases. Germline loops: CDR1 SGHNT, CDR2 YYREEE (reference sequence). The V and J ends lost 3 bases and 0 bases, in that order; junction bases with no gene match: 5. This CDR3 has 16 residues. Written as DNA, the CDR3 is TGTGCCAGCAGCTGGGGAGGGACTACGAACACCGGGGAGCTGTTTTTT. Translated: CASSWGGTTNTGELFF.

This sequence joins TRBV4-1 and TRBJ2-7; D possibly corresponds to TRBD1 (5 bases). Germline V gene data show CDR1 as MGHRA and CDR2 as YSYEKL. The CDR3 is 14 amino acids. Trimming removed 2 bases at V and 2 bases at J, with 10 bases between. CDR3 sequence: CASSQSQTAYEQYF. The CDR3 DNA follows: TGCGCCAGCAGCCAATCTCAGACAGCCTACGAGCAGTACTTC.

CDR3 nucleotides: TGTGCCAGTGGGAGGGACTACGAGCAGTACTTC. Translating it yields CASGRDYEQYF. This chain uses TRBV19 with TRBJ2-7, with TRBD2 matching 7 bases. This CDR3 is 11 amino acids long. V was pared by 8 bases and J by 3 bases, with 1 base of the junction left unmatched. CDR1 and CDR2 from the germline V gene are LNHDA and SQIVND (reference sequence).

The chain employs TRBV9 and TRBJ2-1; 9 bases agree with TRBD2. This CDR3 is built from 15 residues. Germline trimming cut 3 bases from V and 2 bases from J; bases unmatched to any gene: 3. CDR1 SGDLS and CDR2 YYNGEE come from the germline V gene. DNA of the CDR3: TGTGCCAGCAGCGCCCGACTAGCGGCCTACAATGAGCAGTTCTTC. This codes for CASSARLAAYNEQFF.

About this clone: The identical CDR3 is also encoded by other nucleotide sequences in the sample. The V and J genes are TRBV7-3 and TRBJ2-1; tentatively, D is TRBD2 (6 bases). CDR3 length equals 14 residues. V was clipped by 5 bases and J by 2 bases, with 10 bases between them. The germline V gene has CDR1 SGHTA and CDR2 FQGTGA. The CDR3 sequence: CASSTGLPYNEQFF. The CDR3 DNA is TGTGCCAGCAGCACGGGACTCCCCTACAATGAGCAGTTCTTC. Drawing the rest from reference TRBV7-3 and TRBJ2-1, the complete variable domain is GAGVSQTPSNKVTEKGKYVELRCDPISGHTALYWYRQSLGQGPEFLIYFQGTGAADDSGLPNDRFFAVRPEGSVSTLKIQRTERGDSAVYLCASSTGLPYNEQFFGPGTRLTVL.

In this sample, this clone turned up once. The chain joins TRBV9 to TRBJ1-3; 7 bases fit TRBD1. Trimming cost V 2 bases and J 4 bases; bases outside gene matches: 3. CDR3 size: 14 residues. The germline CDR1 and CDR2 sequences are SGDLS and YYNGEE. Here the CDR3 reads CASSVQGEGNTIYF. CDR3 nucleotides: TGTGCCAGCAGCGTGCAGGGGGAGGGAAACACCATATATTTT.

V gene TRBV3-1 (or the pseudogene TRBV3-2) combines with J gene TRBJ2-5, with D possibly TRBD2 on 5 matching bases. The CDR3 has 14 amino acids. The germline V gene encodes CDR1 LGHDT and CDR2 YNNKEL (reference sequence). V was shortened by 1 base and J by 5 bases, with 11 bases between the two germline ends. The CDR3 is CASSQGLNSETQYF. The DNA for the CDR3 is TGTGCCAGCAGCCAAGGACTAAACTCTGAGACCCAGTACTTC.

This clone was found a few times. V is TRBV6-5 and J is TRBJ1-2, with TRBD1 matching over 8 bases. In germline, CDR1 is MNHEY, CDR2 SVGAGI. The length of the CDR3 is 14 residues. With V trimmed by 5 bases and J by 4 bases, 6 bases remained unmatched. Written as DNA, the CDR3 is TGTGCCAGCAGTCACGGGACAGGCCCCTATGGCTACACCTTC. It specifies CASSHGTGPYGYTF.

This clone was found once. The chain combines TRBV18 with TRBJ1-5; TRBD1 matches 10 bases. The V segment lost 1 base and the J segment 2 bases; nucleotides outside the gene matches: 2. This CDR3 has 16 amino acids. Germline CDR1 reads KGHSH; CDR2 reads LQKENI. In DNA, the CDR3 is TGTGCCAGCTCACCACAGGACAGGGGGGGCAATCAGCCCCAGCATTTT. It yields the protein CASSPQDRGGNQPQHF.

This clone was found once. The V gene is TRBV15, the J gene TRBJ2-7; TRBD1 matches 8 bases. In germline, CDR1 is LNHNV, CDR2 YYDKDF (reference sequence). With 5 bases clipped from V and 0 bases from J, the junction kept 6 bases outside the gene matches. CDR3 length: 15 residues. The CDR3 is CATSARQGSSYEQYF. For the CDR3, the DNA is TGTGCCACCAGCGCTAGACAGGGGAGCTCCTACGAGCAGTACTTC. The full variable domain, in which reference TRBV15 and TRBJ2-7 provide the parts outside the CDR3, is DAMVIQNPRYQVTQFGKPVTLSCSQTLNHNVMYWYQQKSSQAPKLLFHYYDKDFNNEADTPDNFQSRRPNTSFCFLDIRSPGLGDTAMYLCATSARQGSSYEQYFGPGTRLTVT.

This clone was counted a single time. The chain combines TRBV27 with TRBJ2-1, with a possible D match to TRBD1 (5 bases). V lost 8 bases and J 5 bases, leaving 19 bases between the germline ends. Germline CDR1 MNHEY, CDR2 SMNVEV (reference sequence). This CDR3 has 15 residues. The CDR3 loop reads CASASRRASDNEQFF. The CDR3, as DNA: TGTGCCAGCGCTTCCCGCAGGGCTTCTGACAATGAGCAGTTCTTC.

The CDR3 sequence is CASSIAAGEQFF. For the CDR3, the DNA is TGTGCCAGTAGTATAGCGGCGGGTGAGCAGTTCTTC. V gene TRBV19 combines with J gene TRBJ2-1, with D possibly matching TRBD2 (5 bases). Germline loops: CDR1 LNHDA, CDR2 SQIVND (reference sequence). The CDR3 extends over 12 amino acids. The ends were cut back, 1 base at V and 9 bases at J, with 7 bases in the middle. The variable domain in full, completed from reference TRBV19 and TRBJ2-1, reads DGGITQSPKYLFRKEGQNVTLSCEQNLNHDAMYWYRQDPGQGLRLIYYSQIVNDFQKGDIAEGYSVSREKKESFPLTVTSAQKNPTAFYLCASSIAAGEQFFGPGTRLTVL.

For the CDR3, the DNA is TGTGCCAGCAGTTCCCCCGCCAGGGCCAAGAACACTGAAGCTTTCTTT. Translating it yields CASSSPARAKNTEAFF. This chain links TRBV28 with TRBJ1-1; D is perhaps TRBD1 (5 bases). CDR3 size: 16 residues. The germline CDR1 and CDR2 sequences are MDHEN and SYDVKM. V dropped 4 bases and J dropped 1 base, with 16 bases sitting between them. Together with reference TRBV28 and TRBJ1-1, the CDR3 gives the full variable domain: DVKVTQSSRYLVKRTGEKVFLECVQDMDHENMFWYRQDPGLGLRLIYFSYDVKMKEKGDIPEGYSVSREKKERFSLILESASTNQTSMYLCASSSPARAKNTEAFFGQGTRLTVV.